The subject of this entry is one TCR beta chain. The sample originates from a study of blood T cell repertoires in COVID-19. Whole-study context: Samples taken during acute and convalescent COVID-19 were collected in the United States, Italy and Spain. The analysed material was cDNA or gDNA that came from T cells, B-cell-depleted T cells, or PBMCs.

The CDR3 is 14 amino acids. V gave up 5 bases and J gave up 2 bases; unmatched junction bases: 4. Germline V CDR1 and CDR2: MNHEY, SMNVEV (reference sequence). Per the original data handling: Scientists estimated how many nucleated cells there were by amplifying reference gene primers. The repertoire was sequenced with immunoSEQ multiplex PCR; TCRdb's copy has only in-frame clones and lacks some. That table furnishes V, J and clone size, whereas the DNA furnished D and trimming. Seen here are 110,000 to 150,000 clones, approximately 87% observed once, and the top ten hold 3.5% to 5.5%. The rearrangement links TRBV27 to TRBJ2-7, with 9 bases aligning to TRBD1. Material: peripheral blood. The clonotype originates from a woman aged 40 to 50 with acute or convalescent COVID-19. CDR3 sequence reads: CASSIRDRAYEQYF. The CDR3 nucleotides are TGTGCCAGCAGTATCCGGGACAGGGCCTACGAGCAGTACTTC.